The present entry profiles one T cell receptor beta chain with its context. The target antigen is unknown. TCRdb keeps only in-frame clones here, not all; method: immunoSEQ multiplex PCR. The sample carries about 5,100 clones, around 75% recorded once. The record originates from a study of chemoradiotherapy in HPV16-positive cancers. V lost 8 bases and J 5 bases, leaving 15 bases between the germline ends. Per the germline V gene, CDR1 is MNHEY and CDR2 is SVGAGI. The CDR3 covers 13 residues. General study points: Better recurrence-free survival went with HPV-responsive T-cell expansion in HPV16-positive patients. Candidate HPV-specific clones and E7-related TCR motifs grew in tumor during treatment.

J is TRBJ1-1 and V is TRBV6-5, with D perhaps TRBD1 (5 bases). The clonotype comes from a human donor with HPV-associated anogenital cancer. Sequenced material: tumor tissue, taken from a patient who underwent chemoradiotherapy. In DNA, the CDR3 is TGTGCCAGCCAGCTGCCCGGGGCGACTGAAGCTTTCTTT. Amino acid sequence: CASQLPGATEAFF.